This section outlines one T cell receptor beta chain sequence together with its context. What it binds is not known. V shed 5 bases and J shed 2 bases, with 16 bases lying between them. The CDR3 contains 15 residues. Germline CDR1 MNHEY, CDR2 SVGAGI. Some clones are missing from TCRdb's copy, which holds only in-frame ones; the method was immunoSEQ multiplex PCR. The table lists some 77,000 clones, 70% to 90% of them singletons. These data belong to a study of identifying expanded T cells in peripheral blood. Overall study results and limits: Clone count variance between roughly two-week samples rose with total template count. Over around two and four weeks, about 16.4 and 19 clones changed, versus approximately 1.1 between replicates.

No infections or other immune events were documented during collection. This rearrangement joins TRBV6-5 to TRBJ2-7; possible D gene TRBD2, 6 bases. Specimen: blood. The TCR comes from a person aged 18 to 70 in good health. CDR3 amino acids: CASSGDRTTPYEQYF. The CDR3 DNA reads as TGTGCCAGCAGTGGGGATCGGACTACGCCCTACGAGCAGTACTTC.